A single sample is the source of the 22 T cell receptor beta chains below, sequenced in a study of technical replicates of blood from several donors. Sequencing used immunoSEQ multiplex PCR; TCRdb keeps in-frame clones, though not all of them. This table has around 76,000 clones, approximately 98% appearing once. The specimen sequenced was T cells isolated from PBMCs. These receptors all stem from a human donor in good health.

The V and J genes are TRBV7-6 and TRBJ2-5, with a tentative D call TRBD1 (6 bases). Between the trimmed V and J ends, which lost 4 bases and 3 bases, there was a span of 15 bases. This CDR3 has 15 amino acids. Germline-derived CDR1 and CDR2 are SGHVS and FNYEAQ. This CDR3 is CASSSSSRGKETQYF. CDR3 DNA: TGTGCCAGCAGCTCCTCCTCTAGGGGGAAAGAGACCCAGTACTTC. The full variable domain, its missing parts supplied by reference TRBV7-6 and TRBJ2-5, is GAGVSQSPRYKVTKRGQDVALRCDPISGHVSLYWYRQALGQGPEFLTYFNYEAQQDKSGLPNDRFSAERPEGSISTLTIQRTEQRDSAMYRCASSSSSRGKETQYFGPGTRLLVL.

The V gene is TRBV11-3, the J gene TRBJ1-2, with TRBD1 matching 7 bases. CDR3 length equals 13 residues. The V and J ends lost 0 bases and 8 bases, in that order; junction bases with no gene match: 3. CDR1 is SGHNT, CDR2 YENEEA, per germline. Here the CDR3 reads CASSLETGEGYTF. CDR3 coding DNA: TGTGCCAGCAGCTTAGAAACAGGGGAAGGCTACACCTTC.

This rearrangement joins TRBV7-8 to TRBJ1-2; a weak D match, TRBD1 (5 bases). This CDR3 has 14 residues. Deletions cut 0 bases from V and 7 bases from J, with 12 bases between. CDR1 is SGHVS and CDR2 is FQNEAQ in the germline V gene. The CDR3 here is CASSLAPGVIGYTF. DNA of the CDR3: TGTGCCAGCAGCTTAGCCCCGGGGGTAATTGGCTACACCTTC. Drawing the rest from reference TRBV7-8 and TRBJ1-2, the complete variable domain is GAGVSQSPRYKVAKRGQDVALRCDPISGHVSLFWYQQALGQGPEFLTYFQNEAQLDKSGLPSDRFFAERPEGSVSTLKIQRTQQEDSAVYLCASSLAPGVIGYTFGSGTRLTVV.

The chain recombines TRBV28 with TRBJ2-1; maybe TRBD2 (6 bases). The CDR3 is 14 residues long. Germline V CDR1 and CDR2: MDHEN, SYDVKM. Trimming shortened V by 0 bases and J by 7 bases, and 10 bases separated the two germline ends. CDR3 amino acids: CASSLWTGLNEQFF. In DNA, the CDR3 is TGTGCCAGCAGTTTATGGACCGGACTAAATGAGCAGTTCTTC.

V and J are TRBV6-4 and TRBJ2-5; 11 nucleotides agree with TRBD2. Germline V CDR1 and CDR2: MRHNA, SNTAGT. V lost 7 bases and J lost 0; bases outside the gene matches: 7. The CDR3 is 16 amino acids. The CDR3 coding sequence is TGTGCCAGCACCCTAGGACTAGCGGGCGACCAAGAGACCCAGTACTTC. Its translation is CASTLGLAGDQETQYF.

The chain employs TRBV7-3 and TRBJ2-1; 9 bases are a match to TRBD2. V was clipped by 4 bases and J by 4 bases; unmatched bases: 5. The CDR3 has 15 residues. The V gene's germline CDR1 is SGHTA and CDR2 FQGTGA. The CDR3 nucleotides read TGTGCCAGCAGCTCTCCCCTAGCGGGGTACAATGAGCAGTTCTTC. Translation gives CASSSPLAGYNEQFF.

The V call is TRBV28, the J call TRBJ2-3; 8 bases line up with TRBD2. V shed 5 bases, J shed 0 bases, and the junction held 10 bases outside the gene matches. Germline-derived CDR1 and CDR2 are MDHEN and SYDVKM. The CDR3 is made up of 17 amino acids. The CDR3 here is CASSRPSLAGSTDTQYF. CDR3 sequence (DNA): TGTGCCAGCAGTCGCCCTTCCTTAGCGGGAAGCACAGATACGCAGTATTTT.

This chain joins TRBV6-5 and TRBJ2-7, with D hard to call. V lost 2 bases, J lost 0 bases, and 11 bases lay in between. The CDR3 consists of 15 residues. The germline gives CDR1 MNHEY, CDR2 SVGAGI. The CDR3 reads CASSYRAPSSYEQYF. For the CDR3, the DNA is TGTGCCAGCAGTTACCGCGCCCCTTCCTCCTACGAGCAGTACTTC.

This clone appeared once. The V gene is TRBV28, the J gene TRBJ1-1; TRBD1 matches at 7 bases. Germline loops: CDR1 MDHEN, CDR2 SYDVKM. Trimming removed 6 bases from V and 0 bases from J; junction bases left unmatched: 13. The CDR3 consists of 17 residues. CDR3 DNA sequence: TGTGCCAGCAGCCCCCGACAGGGAATGGTTGTGAACACTGAAGCTTTCTTT. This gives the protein CASSPRQGMVVNTEAFF.

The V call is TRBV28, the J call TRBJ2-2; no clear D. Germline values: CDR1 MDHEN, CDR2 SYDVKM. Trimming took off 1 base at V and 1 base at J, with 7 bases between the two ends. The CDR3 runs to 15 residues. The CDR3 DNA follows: TGTGCCAGCAGTTTATCGGGTGAGAACACCGGGGAGCTGTTTTTT. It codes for CASSLSGENTGELFF.

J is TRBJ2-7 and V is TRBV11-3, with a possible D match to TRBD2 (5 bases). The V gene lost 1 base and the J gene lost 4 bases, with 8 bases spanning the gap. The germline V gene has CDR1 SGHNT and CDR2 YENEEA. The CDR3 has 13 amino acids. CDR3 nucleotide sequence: TGTGCCAGCAGCTTAGGTGGGAGTTACGAGCAGTACTTC. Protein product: CASSLGGSYEQYF.

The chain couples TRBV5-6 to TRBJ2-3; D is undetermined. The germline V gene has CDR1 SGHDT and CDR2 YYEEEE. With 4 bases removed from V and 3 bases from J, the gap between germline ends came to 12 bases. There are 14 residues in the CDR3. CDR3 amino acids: CASSRGFSTDTQYF. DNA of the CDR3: TGTGCCAGCAGCCGCGGCTTTAGTACAGATACGCAGTATTTT.

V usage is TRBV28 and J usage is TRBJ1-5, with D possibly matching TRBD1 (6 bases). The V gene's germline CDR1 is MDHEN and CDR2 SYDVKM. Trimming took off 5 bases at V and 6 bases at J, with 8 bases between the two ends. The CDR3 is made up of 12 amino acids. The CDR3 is CASSRGGQPQHF. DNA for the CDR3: TGTGCCAGCAGTCGAGGGGGTCAGCCCCAGCATTTT.

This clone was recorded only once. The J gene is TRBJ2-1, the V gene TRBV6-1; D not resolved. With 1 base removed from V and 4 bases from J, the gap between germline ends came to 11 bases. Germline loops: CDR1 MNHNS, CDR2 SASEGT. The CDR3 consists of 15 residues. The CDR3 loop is CASSEGSPRYNEQFF. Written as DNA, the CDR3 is TGTGCCAGCAGTGAAGGTTCCCCGAGGTACAATGAGCAGTTCTTC.

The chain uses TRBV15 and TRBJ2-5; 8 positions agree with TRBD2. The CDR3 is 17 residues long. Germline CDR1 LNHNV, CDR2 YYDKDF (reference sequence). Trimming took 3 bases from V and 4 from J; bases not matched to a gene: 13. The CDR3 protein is CATSRTREGLAGETQYF. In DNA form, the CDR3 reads TGTGCCACCAGCAGGACCCGAGAGGGTCTAGCGGGAGAGACCCAGTACTTC.

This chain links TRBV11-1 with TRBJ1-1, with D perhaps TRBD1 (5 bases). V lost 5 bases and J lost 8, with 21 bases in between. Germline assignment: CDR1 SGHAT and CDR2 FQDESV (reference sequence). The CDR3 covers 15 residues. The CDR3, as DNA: TGTGCCAGCAGCATGGGACTTTGGGGACTAAAGGAAGCTTTCTTT. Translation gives CASSMGLWGLKEAFF.

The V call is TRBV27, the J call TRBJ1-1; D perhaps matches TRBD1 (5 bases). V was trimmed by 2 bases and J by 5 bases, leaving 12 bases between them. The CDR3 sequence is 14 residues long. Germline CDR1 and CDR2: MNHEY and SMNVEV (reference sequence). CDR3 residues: CASSLGGIRTEAFF. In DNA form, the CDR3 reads TGTGCCAGCAGTTTAGGGGGGATTAGGACTGAAGCTTTCTTT.

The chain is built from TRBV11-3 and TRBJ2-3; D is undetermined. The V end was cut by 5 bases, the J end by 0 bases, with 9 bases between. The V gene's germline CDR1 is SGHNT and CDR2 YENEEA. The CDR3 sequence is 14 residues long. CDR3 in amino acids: CASSPYSSTDTQYF. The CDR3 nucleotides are TGTGCCAGCAGCCCCTATAGCAGCACAGATACGCAGTATTTT.

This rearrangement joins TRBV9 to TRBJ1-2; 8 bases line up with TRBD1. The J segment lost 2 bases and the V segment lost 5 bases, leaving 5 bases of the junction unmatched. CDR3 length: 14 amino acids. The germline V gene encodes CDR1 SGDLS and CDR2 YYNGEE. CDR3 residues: CASSSTGGNYGYTF. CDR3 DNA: TGTGCCAGCAGTTCCACAGGGGGGAACTATGGCTACACCTTC.

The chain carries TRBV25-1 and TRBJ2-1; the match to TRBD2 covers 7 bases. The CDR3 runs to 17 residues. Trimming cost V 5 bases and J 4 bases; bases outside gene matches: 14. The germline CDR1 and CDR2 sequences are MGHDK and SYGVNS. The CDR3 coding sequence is TGTGCCAGCAGTAATCTCAGGGAGGGGATAAGGTACAATGAGCAGTTCTTC. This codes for CASSNLREGIRYNEQFF.

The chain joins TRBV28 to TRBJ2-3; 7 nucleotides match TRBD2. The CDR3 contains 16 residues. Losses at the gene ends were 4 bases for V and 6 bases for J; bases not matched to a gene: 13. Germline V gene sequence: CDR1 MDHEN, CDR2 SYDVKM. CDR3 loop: CASSSLPSGPFDTQYF. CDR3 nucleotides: TGTGCCAGCAGTTCTCTTCCTAGCGGCCCCTTCGATACGCAGTATTTT.

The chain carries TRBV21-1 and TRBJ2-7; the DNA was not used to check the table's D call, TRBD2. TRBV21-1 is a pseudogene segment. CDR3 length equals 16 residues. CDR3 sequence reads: CASSKGPVLSSYEQYF. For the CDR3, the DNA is TGTGCCAGCAGCAAAGGTCCGGTTTTAAGCTCCTACGAGCAGTACTTC.